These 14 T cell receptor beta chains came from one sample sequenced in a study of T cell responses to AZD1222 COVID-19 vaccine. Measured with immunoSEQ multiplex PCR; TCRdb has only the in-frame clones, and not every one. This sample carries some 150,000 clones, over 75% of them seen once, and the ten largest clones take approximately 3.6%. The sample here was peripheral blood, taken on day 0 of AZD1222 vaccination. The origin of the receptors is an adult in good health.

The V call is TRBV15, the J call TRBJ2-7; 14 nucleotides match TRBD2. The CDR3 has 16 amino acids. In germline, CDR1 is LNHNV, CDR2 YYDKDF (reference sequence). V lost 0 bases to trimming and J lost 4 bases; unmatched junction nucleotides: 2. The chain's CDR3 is CATSREGTSGGYEQYF. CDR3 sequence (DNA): TGTGCCACCAGCAGAGAAGGGACTAGCGGGGGTTACGAGCAGTACTTC. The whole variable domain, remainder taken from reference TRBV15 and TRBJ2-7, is DAMVIQNPRYQVTQFGKPVTLSCSQTLNHNVMYWYQQKSSQAPKLLFHYYDKDFNNEADTPDNFQSRRPNTSFCFLDIRSPGLGDTAMYLCATSREGTSGGYEQYFGPGTRLTVT.

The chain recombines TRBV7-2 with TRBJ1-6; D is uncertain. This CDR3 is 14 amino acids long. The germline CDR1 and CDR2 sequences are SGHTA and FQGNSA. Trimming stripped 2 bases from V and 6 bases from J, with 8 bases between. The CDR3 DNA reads TGTGCCAGCAGCTTAACACTCTCTAATTCACCCCTCCACTTT. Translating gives CASSLTLSNSPLHF.

The CDR3 loop reads CATSINSYEQYF. In DNA, the CDR3 is TGTGCCACCAGTATCAACTCCTACGAGCAGTACTTC. This rearrangement joins TRBV24-1 to TRBJ2-7, with D unclear. This CDR3 has 12 amino acids. The V end lost 6 bases, the J end lost 0 bases, and 5 bases lay between the germline ends. The germline V gene encodes CDR1 KGHDR and CDR2 SFDVKD.

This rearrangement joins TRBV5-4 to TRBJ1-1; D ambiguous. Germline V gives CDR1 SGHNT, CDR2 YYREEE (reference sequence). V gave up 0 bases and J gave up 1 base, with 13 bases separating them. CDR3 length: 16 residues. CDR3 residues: CASSLAKKGGNTEAFF. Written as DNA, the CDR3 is TGTGCCAGCAGCTTGGCCAAGAAGGGAGGGAACACTGAAGCTTTCTTT.

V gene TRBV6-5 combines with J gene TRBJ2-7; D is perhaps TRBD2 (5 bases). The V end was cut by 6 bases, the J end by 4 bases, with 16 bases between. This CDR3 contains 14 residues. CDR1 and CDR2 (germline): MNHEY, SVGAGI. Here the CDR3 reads CASRLTRGWYEQYF. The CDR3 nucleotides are TGTGCCAGCAGATTAACTAGAGGTTGGTACGAGCAGTACTTC.

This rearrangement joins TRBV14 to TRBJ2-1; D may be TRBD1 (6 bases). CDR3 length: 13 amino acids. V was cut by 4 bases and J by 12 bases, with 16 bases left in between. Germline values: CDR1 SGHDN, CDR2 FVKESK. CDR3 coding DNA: TGTGCCAGCAGCCCGAAACAGGGAGTAAGGCAGTTCTTC. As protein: CASSPKQGVRQFF.

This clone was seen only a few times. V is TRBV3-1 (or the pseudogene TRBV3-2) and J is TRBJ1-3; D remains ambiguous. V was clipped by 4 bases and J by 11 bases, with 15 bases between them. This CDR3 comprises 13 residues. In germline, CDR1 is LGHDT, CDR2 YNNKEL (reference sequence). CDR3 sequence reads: CASSPVGGGAIYF. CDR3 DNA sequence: TGTGCCAGCAGCCCCGTCGGAGGAGGCGCCATATATTTT.

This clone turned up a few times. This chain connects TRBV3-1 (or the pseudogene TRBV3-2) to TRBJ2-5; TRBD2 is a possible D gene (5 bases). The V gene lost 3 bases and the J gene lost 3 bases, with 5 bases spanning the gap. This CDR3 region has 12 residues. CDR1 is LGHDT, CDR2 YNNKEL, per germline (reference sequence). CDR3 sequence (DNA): TGTGCCAGCAGCCAGAGGGAAGAGACCCAGTACTTC. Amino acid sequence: CASSQREETQYF.

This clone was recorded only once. The CDR3 protein is CASSTPGTGITGELFF. For the CDR3, the DNA is TGTGCCAGTAGTACCCCCGGGACAGGAATCACCGGGGAGCTGTTTTTT. The chain recombines TRBV19 with TRBJ2-2, with 8 bases aligning to TRBD1. Germline CDR1 and CDR2: LNHDA and SQIVND (reference sequence). The CDR3 runs to 16 residues. J gave up 4 bases and V 4 bases, and 8 bases lay outside the gene matches. The variable domain in full, with the rest retrieved from reference TRBV19 and TRBJ2-2, is DGGITQSPKYLFRKEGQNVTLSCEQNLNHDAMYWYRQDPGQGLRLIYYSQIVNDFQKGDIAEGYSVSREKKESFPLTVTSAQKNPTAFYLCASSTPGTGITGELFFGEGSRLTVL.

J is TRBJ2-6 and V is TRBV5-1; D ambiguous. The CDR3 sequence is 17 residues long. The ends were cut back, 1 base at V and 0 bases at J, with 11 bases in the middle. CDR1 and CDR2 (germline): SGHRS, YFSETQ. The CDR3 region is CASSLTAASSGANVLTF. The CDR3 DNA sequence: TGCGCCAGCAGCTTGACGGCAGCCTCCTCTGGGGCCAACGTCCTGACTTTC.

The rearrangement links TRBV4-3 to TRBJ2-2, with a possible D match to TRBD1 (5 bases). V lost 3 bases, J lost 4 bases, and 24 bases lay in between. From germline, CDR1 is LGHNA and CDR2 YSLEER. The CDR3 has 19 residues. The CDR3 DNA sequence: TGCGCCAGCAGCCAGCAATTCCCCCTCCAGGGAAGGGTCACCGGGGAGCTGTTTTTT. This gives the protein CASSQQFPLQGRVTGELFF.

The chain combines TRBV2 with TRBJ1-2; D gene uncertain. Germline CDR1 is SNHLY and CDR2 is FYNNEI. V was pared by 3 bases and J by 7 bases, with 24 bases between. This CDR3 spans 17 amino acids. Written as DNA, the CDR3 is TGTGCCAGCAGTGAGACCAGGCGGGTCAGGCCAAGCTCTGGCTACACCTTC. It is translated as CASSETRRVRPSSGYTF.

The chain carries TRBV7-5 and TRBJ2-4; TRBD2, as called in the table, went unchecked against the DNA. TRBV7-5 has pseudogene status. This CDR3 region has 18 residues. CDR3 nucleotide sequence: TGTGCCAGAAGCTCCCGAGCGGGAGGGCGTCTAGCCAAAAACATTCAGTACTTC. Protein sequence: CARSSRAGGRLAKNIQYF.

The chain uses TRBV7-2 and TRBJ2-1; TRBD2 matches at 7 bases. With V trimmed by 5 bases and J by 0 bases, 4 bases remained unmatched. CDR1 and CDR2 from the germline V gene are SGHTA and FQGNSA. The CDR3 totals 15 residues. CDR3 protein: CASSPSGGSYNEQFF. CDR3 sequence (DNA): TGTGCCAGCAGCCCCTCGGGGGGCTCCTACAATGAGCAGTTCTTC.